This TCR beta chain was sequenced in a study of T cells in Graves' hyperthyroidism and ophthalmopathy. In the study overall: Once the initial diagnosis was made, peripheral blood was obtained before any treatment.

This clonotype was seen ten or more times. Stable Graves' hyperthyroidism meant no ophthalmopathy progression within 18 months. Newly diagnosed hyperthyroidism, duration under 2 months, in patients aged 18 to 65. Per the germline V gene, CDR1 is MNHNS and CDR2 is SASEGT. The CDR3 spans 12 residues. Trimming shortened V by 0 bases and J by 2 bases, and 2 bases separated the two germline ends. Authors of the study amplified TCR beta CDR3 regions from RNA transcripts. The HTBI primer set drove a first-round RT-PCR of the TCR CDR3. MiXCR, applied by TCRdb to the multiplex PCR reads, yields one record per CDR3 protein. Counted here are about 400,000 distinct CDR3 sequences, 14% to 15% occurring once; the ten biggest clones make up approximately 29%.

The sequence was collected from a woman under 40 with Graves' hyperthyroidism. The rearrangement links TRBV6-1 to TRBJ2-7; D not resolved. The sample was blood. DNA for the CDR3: TGTGCCAGCAGTGAAGCGACCTACGAGCAGTACTTC. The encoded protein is CASSEATYEQYF.